This TCR beta chain originates from a study of cytomegalovirus exposure and HLA in healthy donors (dated 2017 in TCRdb). Study-level background: According to an earlier analysis of a few hundred of the donors, some 180 million T cells yielded 117 million unique TCR beta sequences and about 280 Gb of sequence data. To decide whether each TCR beta V gene segment behaved as functional or pseudogenic, an earlier analysis of nearly 600 of the donors relied on high-throughput TCR beta sequencing. In a later analysis, previously published TCR beta repertoires from 500 to 750 donors were re-analyzed and high-resolution HLA genotyping was added so that TCR occurrence patterns could be studied. The number of typed donors differed by locus: roughly 629-630 for A, B, C, DRB1 and DQB1; 500 to 550 for DQA1; some 610 for DPA1; and 450 to 480 for DPB1. The study aimed to test whether cataloging public T cell receptors could reveal signatures of past pathogen exposure. The study used immunosequencing to profile the T cell repertoires of under 700 subjects and linked those repertoires to cytomegalovirus serostatus. Donor age, sex, ethnicity and CMV serostatus were collected together with the repertoire data. Because of strong linkage in the cohort, roughly 5 DR-DQ haplotypes were treated as single units for association and clustering. High-throughput TCR immunosequencing, statistical association of individual TCRs with disease status, and machine learning were combined to predict cytomegalovirus infection status. An early release that covered around 590 HLA-typed donors contained approximately 290 gigabases of sequencing data and around 80 million unique TCR sequences. HLA typing covered class I and class II loci at four-digit resolution. A later genetic analysis used genome-wide SNP genotypes for about three fifths of the 666 donors, treating that subset as a discovery cohort. All discovery cohort repertoires had been generated using a single sequencing platform. Along with the approximately 650-subject first cohort, a separate validation cohort of 120 different subjects was used. The genetic ancestry cluster associated with self-reported Caucasian donors included around 76% of the approximately 400 genotyped donors. The later analysis used no new phenotypic data to find candidate immune exposures, relying instead on TCR beta sequences and their occurrence across donors. Among about 400 genotyped donors of the cohort, an average of approximately 240,000 unique TCR beta nucleotide sequences was sequenced per donor, of which about 19% were non-productive. Broader findings and caveats from the paper: A later analysis associated approximately 17,000 TCR beta sequences with specific HLA alleles at a false discovery rate of 0.05. Most TCR sequences were observed very rarely across donors, whereas some public TCRs were present in many individuals. Some IMGT-functional V segments, including TRBV6-2 and TRBV6-3, could not be distinguished by the 87-base-pair reads and were therefore excluded. Compared with the 666-donor mean, donors in an Asian-associated ancestry cluster had fewer N-insertions in productive TCRs, according to a later genetic analysis. The study listed 164 TCR beta chains as associated with cytomegalovirus. Because counts were too low, roughly 16 rarely observed V segments, including chromosome 9 orphons, were left out of the earlier analysis of about 620 of the donors. When HLA alleles, especially DR and DQ, strongly co-occurred, attributing TCR associations to individual alleles was difficult. A cluster of highly shared sequence variants was judged likely to represent a technical artifact of the sequencing pipeline. In both the original and validation cohorts, the classifier was reported to diagnose cytomegalovirus status with high specificity and sensitivity. Linkage disequilibrium might explain the correlated functional status among segregating V segments, but an unknown experimental factor could not be excluded. In vitro tests confirmed that a few of the cytomegalovirus-associated TCR beta chains recognize cytomegalovirus antigens. According to a later analysis, parvovirus B19, influenza, CMV and Epstein-Barr virus appeared linked to several top co-occurrence clusters. CMV serostatus was the only immune exposure information available for the cohort. A later genetic analysis associated a missense DCLRE1C variant with V-gene and J-gene trimming of TCR beta chains, and an independent cohort replicated the association. In a later analysis, the rate of TCR association differed among HLA loci, with DRB1 alleles having the most associated TCRs and HLA-C alleles having the fewest. The authors suggested that the approach could potentially be generalized to other disease states and immunological phenotypes. Only TCR beta chains were sequenced in this cohort, and the absence of alpha or paired-chain data limited detectable features. A further reported finding was that TCR beta sequences accurately predicted the HLA-A and HLA-B alleles for most subjects in the first cohort. Most CMV-associated TCR beta chains appeared to be HLA-restricted in a later analysis, and the HLA associations seemed to be driven largely by CMV exposure. HLA typing was unavailable for some donors at each locus, so association tests used only the typed subset. Presence/absence analyses assumed roughly uniform sequencing depth across donors, an assumption that may not hold. Compared with equally common non-associated chains, HLA-associated TCR beta chains in a later analysis were more clonally expanded and had lower generation probabilities. In an earlier analysis of several hundred of the donors, most TCR beta V segments were observed in productive rearrangements about 87% or about 30% of the time, broadly matching IMGT annotations.

Measured from the cysteine to the phenylalanine, the CDR3 is 15 residues long. The read is trimmed to its CDR3 DNA, 45 bases read in frame from base 1. The germline V gene sets CDR1 to SQVTM and CDR2 to ANQGSEA. Relative to germline, V is missing 5 bases and J is missing 6 bases, with 13 bases of the junction outside any gene match. Library prep was done by the immunoSEQ multiplex PCR assay. For the multiplex PCR, a mixture combining 60 forward primers for TCR Vbeta segments and 13 reverse primers for TCR Jbeta segments was used. The CDR3 region of rearranged TCR beta genes was amplified from genomic DNA with a multiplex PCR assay. Amplified TCR beta libraries were sequenced as 87-base-pair reads on the Illumina HiSeq System. In the source study's methods: Across the 670 or so repertoires, a later analysis counted around 80 million unique TCR beta chains, around 10 million of which were shared by at least two donors. A nearest-neighbor algorithm error-corrected the raw reads and collapsed the reads into unique sequences, merging closely related sequences to remove PCR and sequencing errors. CDR3 sequences were aligned to IMGT reference sequences to assign V, D and J gene segments. For a sequence to be retained, at least a six-nucleotide match to both a V gene segment and a J gene segment was required. Rearrangements were classified as productive when the CDR3 lacked stop codons and remained in frame with V and J, and all other rearrangements were classified as non-productive. CDR3 was defined according to IMGT convention as the region running from the second conserved V-encoded cysteine to the conserved J-encoded phenylalanine. In an earlier analysis of 500 to 650 of the donors, sequences lacking an unambiguous match to a single V gene segment were excluded. In an earlier analysis of about 590 of the donors, a V segment was called functional when productive rearrangements were above 56.7%, and segregating when the standard deviation between donors exceeded 5%. A statistical classification framework was built to diagnose cytomegalovirus status from the catalog of TCR beta chain sequences. In a later analysis, TCR nucleotide sequences were compared against IMGT/GENE-DB human TR gene sequences so that V and J genes could be assigned. A later analysis assigned CDR3 sequences and most-parsimonious VDJ recombination scenarios with the TCRdist pipeline. A later analysis defined each TCR beta chain by its CDR3 amino acid sequence plus V-gene family, and excluded reads lacking a unique V-gene family. In a later analysis, approximately 590 highly shared, low-generation-probability nucleotide sequences were removed to address suspected cross-contamination and a sequencing artifact. For each public chain, a later analysis derived a clonal expansion index from normalized ranks of inferred template counts within each repertoire. In a later analysis, generation probabilities were computed using a VDJ recombination model fitted to out-of-frame rearrangements, and the results were checked against IGoR. In a later analysis, hypergeometric tests were used to score TCR-TCR, TCR-HLA and TCR-CMV co-occurrence, with a repertoire-size bias correction applied to TCR pairs. To estimate false discovery rates, a later analysis permuted the HLA or CMV assignments 20 times. In a later analysis, co-occurring TCRs were grouped using DBSCAN, with TCRdist sequence similarity added in when clustering inside HLA-allele-positive subsets. Co-occurrence clustering excluded repertoires with fewer than 30,000 or more than 120,000 public chains, plus five with anomalous nucleotide sharing. Held by TCRdb, this immuneACCESS table contains in-frame sequences only and omits some clones. Under half of the omission traces to an unresolved V gene where checked; the cause of the rest is unknown. The DNA was the basis for D and trimming; V, J and clone size are from that table. In this sample the table shows approximately 100,000 clones, around 75% of which occur a single time. About 2.8% of the sample is taken by the ten largest.

This clone has only a few counts. Its antigen remains unidentified. Base qualities are not at hand, and no much larger clone is one base apart. In total, approximately 700 healthy bone marrow donors made up the cohort. At the time of sampling, every cohort member was nominally healthy, though immune exposures that went unrecorded were likely present. The donor was CMV seronegative and was included in the group of several hundred seronegative cohort members. A peripheral blood sample was collected from each donor, and TCR beta sequencing was performed on peripheral blood mononuclear cells. The Qiagen DNeasy Blood Extraction Kit was used to extract genomic DNA from the blood cell samples.

Recombination linked TRBV29-1 to TRBJ2-1; the junction holds 7 bases that match TRBD2. The TCR was taken from a female donor in good health and CMV-seronegative. The sample taken for sequencing was PBMCs. The DNA reads TGCAGCGTTCTCCCGCCTAGCGGAGGTCTCAATGAGCAGTTCTTC. Its translation is CSVLPPSGGLNEQFF.